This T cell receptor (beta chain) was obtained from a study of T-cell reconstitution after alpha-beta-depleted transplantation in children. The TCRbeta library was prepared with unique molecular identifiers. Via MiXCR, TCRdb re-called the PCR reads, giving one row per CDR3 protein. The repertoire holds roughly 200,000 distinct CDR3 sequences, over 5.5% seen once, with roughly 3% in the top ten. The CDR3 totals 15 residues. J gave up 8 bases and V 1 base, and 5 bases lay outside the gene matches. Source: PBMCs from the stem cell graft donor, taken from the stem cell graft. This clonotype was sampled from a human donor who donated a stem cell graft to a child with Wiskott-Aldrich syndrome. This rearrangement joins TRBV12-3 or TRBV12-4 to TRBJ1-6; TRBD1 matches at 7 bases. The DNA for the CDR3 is TGTGCCAGCAGTTTAGGGGACAGCCGACATTCACCCCTCCACTTT. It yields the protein CASSLGDSRHSPLHF.